This TCR beta chain comes out of a study of blood T cell repertoires in COVID-19. Study as a whole: COVID-19 samples from acute and convalescent phases originated in the United States, Italy and Spain. Sources were T cells, B-cell-depleted T cells, or PBMCs; the material itself was cDNA or gDNA.

Study processing details: Reference gene primer amplification gave nucleated cell count estimates. Method: immunoSEQ multiplex PCR; TCRdb's copy keeps in-frame clones and lacks some. V, J and clone size are those of that table, while D and trimming were read from the DNA. The sample yields tens of thousands of clones, about nine tenths seen once. The sample taken for sequencing was peripheral blood. The sequence came from a woman aged 65 to 85 with active COVID-19.

DNA for the CDR3: TGTGCCAGTAGGGGGGACAGGCGGAATAATTCACCCCTCCACTTT. The encoded protein is CASRGDRRNNSPLHF. The V and J genes are TRBV19 and TRBJ1-6; 8 positions match TRBD1. Germline CDR1 LNHDA, CDR2 SQIVND (reference sequence). The trim removed 6 bases at V and 5 bases at J, leaving 6 bases unmatched. This CDR3 has 15 residues.